These 15 T cell receptor beta chains were all obtained from the same sample, sequenced in a study of graft-versus-host responses after intestinal transplantation. For these receptors, no antigen is known. Produced via immunoSEQ multiplex PCR; TCRdb's table is partial and in-frame only. The sample holds roughly 100,000 clones, roughly 93% seen once. Source: unstimulated CD8+ T cells sorted from spleen or lymph node cells, taken before intestinal transplant. The receptor source for this set is a human donor who received an intestinal transplant.

The chain joins TRBV13 to TRBJ2-1; possibly TRBD1 for D (6 bases). V lost 0 bases and J lost 6, with 6 bases in between. Germline V CDR1 and CDR2: PRHDT, FYEKMQ (reference sequence). This CDR3 contains 13 residues. In DNA form, the CDR3 reads TGTGCCAGCAGCTTAGGAGGGGGCAATGAGCAGTTCTTC. As protein: CASSLGGGNEQFF.

The V call is TRBV19, the J call TRBJ1-1; tentative D call: TRBD1 (5 bases). The V gene's germline CDR1 is LNHDA and CDR2 SQIVND (reference sequence). V was clipped by 5 bases and J by 1 base, with 11 bases between them. CDR3 length: 14 residues. CDR3: CASSSRDGNTEAFF. CDR3 in DNA: TGTGCCAGTAGTTCCCGGGACGGGAACACTGAAGCTTTCTTT.

This clone appeared once. The genes are TRBV11-3 and TRBJ1-1; no clear D. The CDR3 length is 12 residues. With 1 base removed from V and 7 bases from J, the gap between germline ends came to 7 bases. CDR1 is SGHNT, CDR2 YENEEA, per germline. The CDR3: CASSLGVGEAFF. In DNA, the CDR3 is TGTGCCAGCAGCTTAGGAGTCGGTGAAGCTTTCTTT.

V and J are TRBV4-1 and TRBJ2-5; D is ambiguous. Trimming removed 2 bases from V and 2 bases from J, with 21 bases in between. CDR3 size: 18 residues. Germline CDR1 MGHRA, CDR2 YSYEKL. CDR3 protein: CASSQPSRKDRAQETQYF. In DNA form, the CDR3 reads TGCGCCAGCAGCCAACCCTCCCGCAAAGATAGGGCGCAAGAGACCCAGTACTTC.

V usage is TRBV12-5 and J usage is TRBJ1-5; no clear D gene. The CDR3 loop spans 12 amino acids. The V end was cut by 2 bases, the J end by 6 bases, with 5 bases between. Germline values: CDR1 LGHNT, CDR2 FRNRAP. The CDR3 loop reads CASGLIAQPQHF. Here the CDR3 DNA reads TGTGCTAGTGGTTTGATTGCTCAGCCCCAGCATTTT.

This sequence joins TRBV7-8 and TRBJ1-6, with D possibly TRBD1 on 6 matching bases. The germline V and J ends were trimmed by 5 bases and 10 bases, with 21 bases remaining between them. Germline V gene data show CDR1 as SGHVS and CDR2 as FQNEAQ. This CDR3 has 16 amino acids. The CDR3 region has the DNA TGTGCCAGCAGCCCGACTATCACAGGGAAAGGATCACCCCTCCACTTT. Translated: CASSPTITGKGSPLHF.

This sequence joins TRBV27 and TRBJ2-1; D ambiguous. The ends were cut back, 8 bases at V and 0 bases at J, with 8 bases in the middle. Germline V gives CDR1 MNHEY, CDR2 SMNVEV (reference sequence). The length of the CDR3 is 13 residues. DNA for the CDR3: TGTGCCAGCGGGCCTAGCTCCTACAATGAGCAGTTCTTC. As protein: CASGPSSYNEQFF.

The chain combines TRBV7-8 with TRBJ1-2; D ambiguous. Germline V lookup: CDR1 SGHVS, CDR2 FQNEAQ. CDR3 length equals 14 residues. Trimming pared 1 base from V and 8 bases from J, leaving 14 bases between. CDR3 in DNA: TGTGCCAGCAGCTTAGGGTCGGGAGATGGGGGCTACACCTTC. Protein sequence: CASSLGSGDGGYTF. Looking up the rest from reference TRBV7-8 and TRBJ1-2 gives the full variable domain: GAGVSQSPRYKVAKRGQDVALRCDPISGHVSLFWYQQALGQGPEFLTYFQNEAQLDKSGLPSDRFFAERPEGSVSTLKIQRTQQEDSAVYLCASSLGSGDGGYTFGSGTRLTVV.

This chain connects TRBV5-1 to TRBJ1-1; D is perhaps TRBD1 (6 bases). V shed 3 bases and J shed 8 bases, with 20 bases lying between them. The V gene's germline CDR1 is SGHRS and CDR2 YFSETQ. This CDR3 is built from 15 residues. As DNA, the CDR3 is TGCGCCAGCAGCTCCATGATTAACGGACAGACAGAAGCTTTCTTT. Its translation: CASSSMINGQTEAFF.

The chain links TRBV7-9 to TRBJ1-3, with D uncertain. The germline V gene has CDR1 SEHNR and CDR2 FQNEAQ (reference sequence). The CDR3 contains 16 residues. V was cut by 6 bases and J by 6 bases, with 21 bases left in between. CDR3 amino acids: CASSLDTYPPLNTIYF. The CDR3 DNA is TGTGCCAGCAGTCTTGACACGTACCCACCTTTAAACACCATATATTTT.

The chain uses TRBV5-8 and TRBJ1-5, with D unresolved. V gave up 2 bases and J gave up 9 bases, with 12 bases separating them. The CDR3 consists of 13 residues. Germline V gene lookup returns CDR1 SGHTS and CDR2 YDEGEE. CDR3 DNA sequence: TGTGCCAGCAGCTTCGCTTACCTTGGGCCCCAGCATTTT. It yields the protein CASSFAYLGPQHF.

This chain joins TRBV7-8 and TRBJ1-2; no reliable D call. Germline CDR1 reads SGHVS; CDR2 reads FQNEAQ. The CDR3 length is 15 residues. The V gene lost 5 bases and the J gene lost 4 bases, with 17 bases spanning the gap. Here the CDR3 DNA reads TGTGCCAGCAGCGCCCAGCCAGTCAACCTCTATGGCTACACCTTC. Translated, it gives CASSAQPVNLYGYTF.

The chain employs TRBV5-5 and TRBJ1-2; tentatively, D is TRBD1 (5 bases). The germline gives CDR1 SGHKS, CDR2 YYEKEE (reference sequence). The CDR3 sequence is 16 residues long. V lost 5 bases to trimming and J lost 1 base, with 18 bases between them. CDR3 region: CASRHTHTTDNYGYTF. The CDR3 DNA is TGTGCCAGCAGGCATACTCACACGACAGATAACTATGGCTACACCTTC.

The chain employs TRBV28 and TRBJ2-5; 7 bases are a match to TRBD1. V trimming: 4 bases; J trimming: 2 bases; junction bases outside the gene matches: 13. CDR3 length: 17 residues. Germline lookup yields CDR1 MDHEN and CDR2 SYDVKM. In nucleotides, the CDR3 is TGTGCCAGCAGTTCCCGCAGGGGGATCAAACATCAAGAGACCCAGTACTTC. It translates to CASSSRRGIKHQETQYF.

This chain uses TRBV11-2 with TRBJ1-1, with D maybe TRBD1 (5 bases). The CDR3 has 16 amino acids. The V and J ends lost 4 bases and 1 base respectively, with 16 bases between them. Germline V CDR1 and CDR2: SGHAT, FQNNGV. This CDR3 reads CASSSPLGRRNTEAFF. CDR3 bases: TGTGCCAGCAGCTCCCCGTTGGGACGGAGGAACACTGAAGCTTTCTTT.